The 27 T cell receptor beta chains reported below all come from one sample, sequenced in a study of OX40 agonist ivuxolimab in advanced cancers. The assay was immunoSEQ multiplex PCR, and TCRdb's table has in-frame clones only and misses some. The sample has about 64,000 clones, roughly 87% seen once. The material was CD4+ or CD8+ T cells sorted from blood, obtained in a trial of the OX40 agonist ivuxolimab. These TCRs come from an adult with an advanced solid tumor such as melanoma, head and neck, liver or kidney cancer.

This clone appeared a single time. The genes are TRBV6-1 and TRBJ2-7; weak D call: TRBD2 (7 bases). CDR3 length: 12 residues. Trimming shortened V by 10 bases and J by 4 bases, and 14 bases separated the two germline ends. Germline CDR1 reads MNHNS; CDR2 reads SASEGT. The CDR3 nucleotides are TGTGCCACCAAGGGGGGGGGATACGAGCAGTACTTC. Its translation is CATKGGGYEQYF.

The V gene is TRBV5-1, the J gene TRBJ2-1; no reliable D call. CDR1 and CDR2 (germline): SGHRS, YFSETQ. V was shortened by 0 bases and J by 8 bases, with 12 bases between the two germline ends. The CDR3 spans 14 residues. The CDR3 here is CASSLDLGRDEQFF. In DNA, the CDR3 is TGCGCCAGCAGCTTGGATCTAGGGCGCGATGAGCAGTTCTTC. Supplemented by reference TRBV5-1 and TRBJ2-1, the full variable domain reads KAGVTQTPRYLIKTRGQQVTLSCSPISGHRSVSWYQQTPGQGLQFLFEYFSETQRNKGNFPGRFSGRQFSNSRSEMNVSTLELGDSALYLCASSLDLGRDEQFFGPGTRLTVL.

The CDR3 here is CASSSGLALLTDTQYF. Here the CDR3 DNA reads TGTGCCAGTAGTTCCGGACTAGCGCTTCTCACAGATACGCAGTATTTT. This sequence joins TRBV19 and TRBJ2-3, with 9 bases fitting TRBD2. The CDR3 has 16 amino acids. Germline CDR1 LNHDA, CDR2 SQIVND (reference sequence). With V trimmed by 5 bases and J by 2 bases, 8 bases remained unmatched.

In regard to this clone: Mismatch with germline at one junction end may stem from a read error. The chain recombines TRBV10-3 with TRBJ1-3; D unresolved. The CDR3 is 14 residues long. CDR1 is ENHRY and CDR2 is SYGVKD in the germline V gene. The DNA of the CDR3 is TGTGCCTTCAGTGAGTCCCGGGAGGGAAACACCATATATTTT. As protein: CAFSESREGNTIYF.

J is TRBJ2-5 and V is TRBV11-2, with 13 nucleotides matching TRBD2. The CDR3 is 18 amino acids. V was pared by 1 base and J by 9 bases, with 14 bases of the junction left unmatched. Germline values: CDR1 SGHAT, CDR2 FQNNGV. The CDR3 spells CASSLGTSGRGSQEAQYF. In nucleotides, the CDR3 is TGTGCCAGCAGCTTAGGGACTAGCGGGAGAGGTAGTCAGGAGGCCCAGTACTTC. Full variable domain (rest looked up from reference TRBV11-2 and TRBJ2-5): EAGVAQSPRYKIIEKRQSVAFWCNPISGHATLYWYQQILGQGPKLLIQFQNNGVVDDSQLPKDRFSAERLKGVDSTLKIQPAKLEDSAVYLCASSLGTSGRGSQEAQYFGPGTRLLVL.

The genes are TRBV5-1 and TRBJ2-1; D gene unclear. Germline CDR1 reads SGHRS; CDR2 reads YFSETQ. The CDR3 runs 12 residues. V was cut by 4 bases and J by 5 bases, with 7 bases left in between. The CDR3 loop reads CASSAGNNEQFF. CDR3 DNA sequence: TGCGCCAGCAGCGCAGGAAACAATGAGCAGTTCTTC. The complete variable domain, with remaining parts taken from reference TRBV5-1 and TRBJ2-1, reads KAGVTQTPRYLIKTRGQQVTLSCSPISGHRSVSWYQQTPGQGLQFLFEYFSETQRNKGNFPGRFSGRQFSNSRSEMNVSTLELGDSALYLCASSAGNNEQFFGPGTRLTVL.

V is TRBV2 and J is TRBJ1-5, with D possibly matching TRBD1 (5 bases). Germline V gives CDR1 SNHLY, CDR2 FYNNEI. V was clipped by 7 bases and J by 5 bases, with 12 bases between them. This CDR3 contains 13 residues. The CDR3 coding sequence is TGTGCCAGCATTAAGGGGTTTGATCAGCCCCAGCATTTT. It codes for CASIKGFDQPQHF.

This chain links TRBV7-9 with TRBJ2-2; D unresolved. The CDR3 extends over 16 amino acids. Germline CDR1 SEHNR, CDR2 FQNEAQ (reference sequence). V was shortened by 4 bases and J by 0 bases, with 12 bases between the two germline ends. CDR3 coding DNA: TGTGCCAGCAGCTCCCTCGGACGGACGAACACCGGGGAGCTGTTTTTT. Protein product: CASSSLGRTNTGELFF.

This chain joins TRBV5-8 and TRBJ2-2; TRBD2 aligns across 11 bases. CDR1 is SGHTS, CDR2 YDEGEE, per germline. CDR3 length equals 16 residues. V was clipped by 4 bases and J by 1 base; unmatched bases: 3. CDR3 amino acids: CASSPGLAVNTGELFF. In DNA form, the CDR3 reads TGTGCCAGCAGCCCGGGACTAGCGGTGAACACCGGGGAGCTGTTTTTT. Supplemented by reference TRBV5-8 and TRBJ2-2, the full variable domain reads EAGVTQSPTHLIKTRGQQATLRCSPISGHTSVYWYQQALGLGLQFLLWYDEGEERNRGNFPPRFSGRQFPNYSSELNVNALELEDSALYLCASSPGLAVNTGELFFGEGSRLTVL.

The rearrangement joins TRBV7-3 to TRBJ2-1; 11 bases agree with TRBD2. J lost 7 bases, V lost 1 base, and 12 bases had no gene match. The germline CDR1 and CDR2 sequences are SGHTA and FQGTGA. The CDR3 is made up of 18 amino acids. This CDR3 is CASSLIGSTSGRINEQFF. Written as DNA, the CDR3 is TGTGCCAGCAGCTTAATAGGTAGTACTAGCGGGAGAATTAATGAGCAGTTCTTC.

Relative to its sample, this clone is medium-sized. The chain couples TRBV30 to TRBJ1-2; 7 positions agree with TRBD1. Unmatched junction bases numbered 22, after V lost 6 bases and J lost 9 bases. This CDR3 has 16 residues. Germline V gene lookup returns CDR1 GTSNPN and CDR2 SVGIG (reference sequence). The CDR3 DNA reads TGTGCCTGCCGCGACCCGGGACAGCCCCTCCTGAAGCGCTACACCTTC. It encodes CACRDPGQPLLKRYTF.

The gene calls are TRBV21-1 and TRBJ1-5; the DNA was not compared with TRBD1, the D call given in the table. TRBV21-1 is marked as a pseudogene. The CDR3 spans 19 residues. CDR3 protein: CASSSEGQRGIYSNQPQHF. CDR3 nucleotides: TGTGCCAGCAGTTCAGAGGGCCAAAGGGGGATATATAGCAATCAGCCCCAGCATTTT.

The chain is built from TRBV1 and TRBJ2-1. TRBV1 is reported as a pseudogene. There are 17 residues in the CDR3. The CDR3, as DNA: TGCACCAGCAGCCGGGACCCTAAGAGCGACTCCTACAATGAGCAGTTCTTC. Its translation: CTSSRDPKSDSYNEQFF.

CDR3 region: CASSLNPYNEQFF. DNA for the CDR3: TGTGCCAGCAGCTTAAATCCTTACAATGAGCAGTTCTTC. The chain employs TRBV7-9 and TRBJ2-1; no firm D call. Trimming took 2 bases from V and 4 from J, leaving 6 bases between them. Germline loops: CDR1 SEHNR, CDR2 FQNEAQ (reference sequence). The CDR3 is 13 residues long.

V is TRBV11-3 and J is TRBJ2-1, with 8 bases lining up with TRBD1. The CDR3 runs to 14 residues. Per the germline V gene, CDR1 is SGHNT and CDR2 is YENEEA. The ends lost 5 bases at V and 8 bases at J; junction bases unmatched: 8. The CDR3 reads CASSTRTGIDEQFF. CDR3 in DNA: TGTGCCAGCAGCACCCGGACAGGGATCGATGAGCAGTTCTTC.

This chain joins TRBV10-2 and TRBJ1-5; D gene ambiguous. The germline V and J ends were trimmed by 11 bases and 7 bases, with 6 bases remaining between them. Germline values: CDR1 WSHSY, CDR2 SAAADI. The CDR3 runs to 9 residues. The CDR3 reads CAAGQPQHF. The DNA for the CDR3 is TGCGCCGCGGGCCAGCCCCAGCATTTT.

The chain links TRBV6-5 to TRBJ2-7, with D unresolved. Trimming cost V 0 bases and J 0 bases, with 9 bases left between them. CDR1 and CDR2 (germline): MNHEY, SVGAGI. CDR3 size: 15 residues. The CDR3 coding sequence is TGTGCCAGCAGTTACTCGAAACTGAGCTCCTACGAGCAGTACTTC. As protein: CASSYSKLSSYEQYF.

This rearrangement joins TRBV7-3 to TRBJ2-7, with 8 positions matching TRBD1. The CDR3 is 13 amino acids. Germline V lookup: CDR1 SGHTA, CDR2 FQGTGA. Unmatched junction bases numbered 3, after V lost 2 bases and J lost 6 bases. CDR3 coding DNA: TGTGCCAGCAGCTTACAGGGGGCGACCGAGCAGTACTTC. It translates to CASSLQGATEQYF. The full variable domain, its missing parts supplied by reference TRBV7-3 and TRBJ2-7, is GAGVSQTPSNKVTEKGKYVELRCDPISGHTALYWYRQSLGQGPEFLIYFQGTGAADDSGLPNDRFFAVRPEGSVSTLKIQRTERGDSAVYLCASSLQGATEQYFGPGTRLTVT.

This clone was observed a few times. The V and J genes are TRBV2 and TRBJ2-7, with D possibly being TRBD2 (5 bases). The CDR3 has 12 amino acids. With 4 bases removed from V and 7 bases from J, the gap between germline ends came to 11 bases. The V gene's germline CDR1 is SNHLY and CDR2 FYNNEI. The CDR3 reads CASSAGLVEQYF. CDR3 coding DNA: TGTGCCAGCAGTGCAGGACTGGTGGAGCAGTACTTC.

The chain recombines TRBV11-2 with TRBJ1-1; tentatively, D is TRBD1 (6 bases). CDR3 size: 13 residues. Trimming took 3 bases from V and 1 from J, leaving 6 bases between them. Germline loops: CDR1 SGHAT, CDR2 FQNNGV. CDR3 in amino acids: CASSLTGNTEAFF. The DNA for the CDR3 is TGTGCCAGCAGCTTGACAGGGAACACTGAAGCTTTCTTT. The full variable domain, its missing parts supplied by reference TRBV11-2 and TRBJ1-1, is EAGVAQSPRYKIIEKRQSVAFWCNPISGHATLYWYQQILGQGPKLLIQFQNNGVVDDSQLPKDRFSAERLKGVDSTLKIQPAKLEDSAVYLCASSLTGNTEAFFGQGTRLTVV.

The chain has TRBV6-1 and TRBJ2-7; 10 bases map to TRBD2. This CDR3 is built from 13 residues. J lost 4 bases, V lost 6 bases, and 3 bases had no gene match. Germline lookup yields CDR1 MNHNS and CDR2 SASEGT. CDR3 residues: CASRAGGLYEQYF. CDR3 nucleotide sequence: TGTGCCAGCAGAGCGGGAGGGTTATACGAGCAGTACTTC.

The CDR3 is CASSLRSGSNQPQHF. CDR3 nucleotides: TGTGCCAGCAGCTTAAGATCCGGGTCTAATCAGCCCCAGCATTTT. This chain connects TRBV7-3 to TRBJ1-5; D unresolved. CDR3 length: 15 residues. Trimming cost V 1 base and J 4 bases, with 11 bases left between them. The germline V gene has CDR1 SGHTA and CDR2 FQGTGA.

This chain uses TRBV7-9 with TRBJ2-1; D ambiguous. CDR1 and CDR2 from the germline V gene are SEHNR and FQNEAQ (reference sequence). The CDR3 is 13 amino acids. V was trimmed by 3 bases and J by 9 bases, leaving 12 bases between them. The CDR3 DNA sequence: TGTGCCAGCAGCTTCTACATGGATTCTGAGCAGTTCTTC. The encoded protein is CASSFYMDSEQFF.

The rearrangement uses TRBV18 and TRBJ2-7, with 11 bases fitting TRBD2. The CDR3 loop spans 14 amino acids. The germline CDR1 and CDR2 sequences are KGHSH and LQKENI. The V gene end was trimmed by 3 bases and the J gene end by 5 bases; junction bases not matched to a gene: 3. The CDR3, as DNA: TGTGCCAGCTCACCCGGGACTAGCGGCAACGAGCAGTACTTC. The encoded protein is CASSPGTSGNEQYF. Together with reference TRBV18 and TRBJ2-7, the CDR3 gives the full variable domain: NAGVMQNPRHLVRRRGQEARLRCSPMKGHSHVYWYRQLPEEGLKFMVYLQKENIIDESGMPKERFSAEFPKEGPSILRIQQVVRGDSAAYFCASSPGTSGNEQYFGPGTRLTVT.

The chain has TRBV28 and TRBJ2-1; 7 nucleotides line up with TRBD2. V was pared by 7 bases and J by 0 bases, with 3 bases of the junction left unmatched. Germline loops: CDR1 MDHEN, CDR2 SYDVKM. This CDR3 has 14 residues. CDR3 nucleotide sequence: TGTGCCAGCATGGGGACTAACTCCTACAATGAGCAGTTCTTC. The encoded protein is CASMGTNSYNEQFF.

This sequence joins TRBV6-1 and TRBJ2-5; 8 positions match TRBD2. The CDR3 consists of 13 residues. Germline V gene sequence: CDR1 MNHNS, CDR2 SASEGT. With 7 bases clipped from V and 5 bases from J, the junction kept 6 bases outside the gene matches. The CDR3 here is CASKTGGGETQYF. CDR3 DNA sequence: TGTGCCAGCAAGACGGGAGGGGGGGAGACCCAGTACTTC.

There are a few counts of this clone. The V and J genes are TRBV21-1 and TRBJ1-5; the tabulated D call, TRBD1, remains unverified against the DNA. TRBV21-1 is a documented pseudogene. The length of the CDR3 is 13 residues. In DNA, the CDR3 is TGTGCCAGCAGCAAACGACAGCATCAGCCCCAGCATTTT. This translates into CASSKRQHQPQHF.